The T cell receptor (beta chain) described here comes from a study of cytomegalovirus exposure and HLA in healthy donors. Background on the study: From donors who were HLA-typed, an early data release held 81 million or so unique TCRs.

CDR1 and CDR2 (germline): SGHRS, YFSETQ. This CDR3 has 15 amino acids. V was pared by 5 bases and J by 0 bases, with 5 bases of the junction left unmatched. Both 60 Vbeta primers and 13 Jbeta primers went into the PCR. Assay used: immunoSEQ multiplex PCR; TCRdb lists only in-frame clones, some missing. Found here are some 71,000 clones, around two thirds of them singletons; the top ten hold less than 10%. Sequenced material: PBMCs. This clonotype was obtained from a woman in her forties or fifties in good health and CMV-seropositive. The chain uses TRBV5-1 and TRBJ1-3; 7 bases line up with TRBD1. DNA for the CDR3: TGCGCCAGCAGACGGGACAGAAGCTCTGGAAACACCATATATTTT. Its translation: CASRRDRSSGNTIYF.